The T cell receptor (beta chain) under discussion was sequenced for a study of shared clonotypes between healthy human individuals. Notes on the study in general: The donor pool, a small one, limited the genetic and exposure-history diversity represented. The four-donor shared clonotypes exceeded non-shared clonotypes in generation probability, with non-shared ones scoring lower. Sharing across several donors was seen in around 5% of naive CD4 clonotypes.

TCRdb's table, derived via immunoSEQ multiplex PCR, lists solely in-frame clones and lacks some. The data hold over a million clones, with approximately 98% observed a single time. For this clone: As yet, its antigen is unknown.

The receptor was derived from a man aged 30-40 years in good health. The sample taken for sequencing was naive CD4+ T cells sorted from blood. The subset here: CD45RA+ positively selected.

CDR3 residues: CATSSRQAKETQYF. DNA for the CDR3: TGTGCCACCAGCAGCAGACAGGCCAAGGAGACCCAGTACTTC. The V call is TRBV15, the J call TRBJ2-5; maybe TRBD1 (6 bases). The CDR3 sequence is 14 residues long. Germline V gives CDR1 LNHNV, CDR2 YYDKDF (reference sequence). With 3 bases removed from V and 5 bases from J, the gap between germline ends came to 13 bases.